A selection of T cell receptor beta chains follows, all from one sample in a study of T cell responses to AZD1222 COVID-19 vaccine. Clones were sequenced by immunoSEQ multiplex PCR, and TCRdb holds only the in-frame ones, with some missing. The sample includes roughly 120,000 clones, around 87% of them seen just once. The specimen comprised peripheral blood, sampled 28 days after the second AZD1222 dose. Receptors were obtained from an adult who received the AZD1222 COVID-19 vaccine. CDR3s include the opening cysteine and the closing phenylalanine or tryptophan. The D gene is left open where the match is weak. Some rows have no size entry. The others give once, few or many, or a class for an expanded clone.

d_call j_call clone_size cdr3_length v_call cdr3_nt cdr3_aa
TRBD1 TRBJ1-2 . 14 TRBV7-9 TGTGCCAGCAGCGGGGACAGTTCTAACTATGGCTACACCTTC CASSGDSSNYGYTF
TRBD2 TRBJ2-1 . 15 TRBV6-5 TGTGCCAGCAGTCGAGCGGGACCACCGGCTGGCGAGCAGTTCTTC CASSRAGPPAGEQFF
. TRBJ1-4 . 14 TRBV5-4 TGTGCCAGCAGCGCCCCGTCCCCTAATGAAAAACTGTTTTTT CASSAPSPNEKLFF
TRBD2 TRBJ2-1 . 16 TRBV24-1 TGTGCCACCAGTGATGACGAAGCGGGAGACTACAATGAGCAGTTCTTC CATSDDEAGDYNEQFF
TRBD1 TRBJ1-6 . 14 TRBV30 TGTGCCTGGAGCTCGGACAGGGTAAATTCACCCCTCCACTTT CAWSSDRVNSPLHF
. TRBJ2-7 . 10 TRBV20-1 TGCAGTGCCAGGGGTTACGAGCAGTACTTC CSARGYEQYF
. TRBJ1-3 . 13 TRBV27 TGTGCCAGCAGCAGGGGCCCTGGAAACACCATATATTTT CASSRGPGNTIYF
. TRBJ1-1 . 14 TRBV5-4 TGTGCCAGCAGCTTGGCCGCTATGAACACTGAAGCTTTCTTT CASSLAAMNTEAFF
. TRBJ1-5 . 17 TRBV6-1 TGTGCCAGCAGTGCAAGACTCGGGGATTATAGCAATCAGCCCCAGCATTTT CASSARLGDYSNQPQHF
. TRBJ1-5 . 12 TRBV15 TGTGCCACCAGCAGAGATCATCAGCCCCAGCATTTT CATSRDHQPQHF
TRBD1 TRBJ1-4 . 14 TRBV5-1 TGCGCCAGCAGCATCAGGGGGCCTAATGAAAAACTGTTTTTT CASSIRGPNEKLFF
. TRBJ2-1 . 15 TRBV10-1 TGCGCCAGCAAACCGATGAGGACAGCCTACAATGAGCAGTTCTTC CASKPMRTAYNEQFF
TRBD2 TRBJ2-2 . 15 TRBV6-5 TGTGCCAGCGGTCGTAGCGGGGCGAACACCGGGGAGCTGTTTTTT CASGRSGANTGELFF
. TRBJ1-2 . 12 TRBV5-1 TGCGCCAGCAGCTTGGACAGGACCGGCTACACCTTC CASSLDRTGYTF
. TRBJ2-7 . 11 TRBV12-3/TRBV12-4 TGTGCCAGCAGCTCACGCTACGAGCAGTACTTC CASSSRYEQYF
. TRBJ1-2 . 13 TRBV4-3 TGCGCCAGCAGCCAAGATACGGGGTATGGCTACACCTTC CASSQDTGYGYTF
. TRBJ1-4 once 14 TRBV7-3 TGTGCCAGCAGCCGAGGGGCGGCTAATGAAAAACTGTTTTTT CASSRGAANEKLFF
. TRBJ2-7 . 14 TRBV21-1 TGTGCCAGCAGCAAAGTTCGGGGATCCTACGAGCAGTACTTC CASSKVRGSYEQYF
. TRBJ1-1 . 13 TRBV6-5 TGTGCCAGCAAAGACACCTGGAACACTGAAGCTTTCTTT CASKDTWNTEAFF
. TRBJ2-7 . 13 TRBV5-1 TGCGCCAGCGGAGTGGGGAGCTCCTACGAGCAGTACTTC CASGVGSSYEQYF
. TRBJ1-5 . 16 TRBV6-6 TGTGCCAGCAGTACTAGTGGGGGGTTTAGCAATCAGCCCCAGCATTTT CASSTSGGFSNQPQHF
. TRBJ2-7 once 15 TRBV6-2/TRBV6-3 TGTGCCAGCAGTTACTCGGTTACGTTCTCCTACGAGCAGTACTTC CASSYSVTFSYEQYF
TRBD1 TRBJ1-1 few 15 TRBV5-3 TGTGCCAGAAGCTCGGACAGGGAGGTTGACACTGAAGCTTTCTTT CARSSDREVDTEAFF
TRBD1 TRBJ1-2 . 16 TRBV5-1 TGCGCCAGCAGCGCCGGGACAGGGGGCTTTGTGGATGGCTACACCTTC CASSAGTGGFVDGYTF
TRBD1 TRBJ1-2 medium-sized 16 TRBV13 TGTGCCAGCAGCTCATCCAGGACAGGGGGCTACGATGGCTACACCTTC CASSSSRTGGYDGYTF
TRBD1 TRBJ1-4 few 14 TRBV5-1 TGCGCCAGCAGCTCGAACAGGGGAGGGGAAAAACTGTTTTTT CASSSNRGGEKLFF
TRBD1 TRBJ1-2 . 15 TRBV6-5 TGTGCCAGCAGTTCCAGGGACAGGGCTTCCTATGGCTACACCTTC CASSSRDRASYGYTF
. TRBJ2-1 . 15 TRBV6-2/TRBV6-3 TGTGCCAGCAGCCGGGGAGGATTCCTTGGCAATGAGCAGTTCTTC CASSRGGFLGNEQFF
. TRBJ2-3 . 14 TRBV19 TGTGCCAGTAGTTTGTCGACTAGCACAGATACGCAGTATTTT CASSLSTSTDTQYF
TRBD2 TRBJ2-3 . 18 TRBV19 TGTGCCAGTAGTATCAAGGGTAGCGGGAGCTCTAGCACAGATACGCAGTATTTT CASSIKGSGSSSTDTQYF
TRBD2 TRBJ2-7 . 16 TRBV4-1 TGCGCCAGCAGCCCTTTGCTAGCGGGGGAGTCCTACGAGCAGTACTTC CASSPLLAGESYEQYF
TRBD1 TRBJ2-7 . 13 TRBV28 TGTGCCAGCAGTGACAGGGACATCTACGAGCAGTACTTC CASSDRDIYEQYF
. TRBJ2-7 . 15 TRBV6-1 TGTGCCAGCAGTGAAGTATCAGTGAGCTCCTACGAGCAGTACTTC CASSEVSVSSYEQYF
TRBD1 TRBJ1-6 . 13 TRBV6-5 TGTGCCACCATGACAGGGAGGTTTTCACCCCTCCACTTT CATMTGRFSPLHF